The rows below give T cell receptor beta chains drawn from one sample of a study of cytomegalovirus exposure and HLA in healthy donors. Assay used: immunoSEQ multiplex PCR; TCRdb lists only in-frame clones, some missing. The data hold about 200,000 clones, with around 77% observed a single time. The specimen was PBMCs. The receptors shown here come from a man aged 30 to 45 in good health and CMV-seronegative. CDR3s include the opening cysteine and the closing phenylalanine or tryptophan. The D gene is left open where the match is weak. The size field is filled for only some rows; it gives once, few, many or a size class.

>TRBV2|.|TRBJ2-3|TRBD2
TGTGCCAGCAGAGATGGACTAGGAGAAGATACGCAGTATTTT
CASRDGLGEDTQYF
>TRBV18|.|TRBJ2-1|TRBD2
TGTGCCAGCTCCCCCAGGGAGGGCCAAGTTGGCGAGCAGTTCTTC
CASSPREGQVGEQFF
>TRBV4-1|.|TRBJ2-1|TRBD1
TGCGCCAGCAGCCTCCGGACGGTGGGACAGAGTCTGGGGAATGAGCAGTTCTTC
CASSLRTVGQSLGNEQFF
>TRBV5-1|once|TRBJ2-7|.
TGCGCCAGCAGCTTGGAATCTAGCGTGTTCGAGCAGTACTTC
CASSLESSVFEQYF
>TRBV29-1|.|TRBJ1-3|.
TGCAGCGTTCCAGATGGAAACACCATATATTTT
CSVPDGNTIYF
>TRBV28|.|TRBJ2-3|TRBD2
TGTGCCACGGGACTAGCGGGAGCCACGCAGTATTTT
CATGLAGATQYF
>TRBV19|.|TRBJ2-7|.
TGTGCCAGTAGTATGGAGGGGGCGCGCAACGAGCAGTACTTC
CASSMEGARNEQYF
>TRBV6-1|.|TRBJ1-2|.
TGTGCCAGCAGTGGTCCAGGGAACTATGGCTACACCTTC
CASSGPGNYGYTF
>TRBV2|.|TRBJ1-1|TRBD1
TGTGCCAGCGGTGGGACAGGGTACACTGAAGCTTTCTTT
CASGGTGYTEAFF
>TRBV9|.|TRBJ2-3|TRBD1
TGTGCCAGCAGCGGGGACAGGAGTGTCACAGATACGCAGTATTTT
CASSGDRSVTDTQYF
>TRBV29-1|.|TRBJ2-1|TRBD2
TGCAGCGTTGAACCTCTAGCGGGTAGCCACAATGAGCAGTTCTTC
CSVEPLAGSHNEQFF
>TRBV7-6|.|TRBJ2-3|.
TGTGCCAGCAGCTTAGCGTCAGGCGCAGATACGCAGTATTTT
CASSLASGADTQYF
>TRBV6-5|few|TRBJ2-7|.
TGTGCCAGCAGTTATGGCCAGTCCTACGAGCAGTACTTC
CASSYGQSYEQYF
>TRBV4-2|.|TRBJ2-5|TRBD2
TGTGCCAGCAGCCAAGCTAGCGGGAAGGGGGAGACCCAGTACTTC
CASSQASGKGETQYF
>TRBV9|.|TRBJ2-5|.
TGTGCCAGCAGCGTAGGGAGTGGAGAGACCCAGTACTTC
CASSVGSGETQYF
>TRBV5-1|few|TRBJ1-2|.
TGCGCCAGCAGCTTGGTCAGTCAGAACTATGGCTACACCTTC
CASSLVSQNYGYTF
>TRBV5-1|.|TRBJ2-7|TRBD2
TGCGCCAGCAGCTCTAGGGGAGGGGTTGAGGGCGAGCAGTACTTC
CASSSRGGVEGEQYF
>TRBV10-3|.|TRBJ2-1|TRBD2
TGTGCCATCACTGGAGGGGAGGGTAATGAGCAGTTCTTC
CAITGGEGNEQFF
>TRBV5-4|.|TRBJ2-1|TRBD2
TGTGCCAGCAGCTCAATCAGCGGGGAATACAATGAGCAGTTCTTC
CASSSISGEYNEQFF
>TRBV18|once|TRBJ2-7|TRBD1
TGTGCCAGCTCCACCACGGACAGGCCGAACTACGAGCAGTACTTC
CASSTTDRPNYEQYF
>TRBV5-1|.|TRBJ2-7|TRBD2
TGCGCCAGCAGCCTGGAATGGGGGGGCGAGCAGTACTTC
CASSLEWGGEQYF
>TRBV4-2|few|TRBJ2-7|.
TGTGCCAGCAGCCAGGAGAGGGACACACCCTACGAGCAGTACTTC
CASSQERDTPYEQYF